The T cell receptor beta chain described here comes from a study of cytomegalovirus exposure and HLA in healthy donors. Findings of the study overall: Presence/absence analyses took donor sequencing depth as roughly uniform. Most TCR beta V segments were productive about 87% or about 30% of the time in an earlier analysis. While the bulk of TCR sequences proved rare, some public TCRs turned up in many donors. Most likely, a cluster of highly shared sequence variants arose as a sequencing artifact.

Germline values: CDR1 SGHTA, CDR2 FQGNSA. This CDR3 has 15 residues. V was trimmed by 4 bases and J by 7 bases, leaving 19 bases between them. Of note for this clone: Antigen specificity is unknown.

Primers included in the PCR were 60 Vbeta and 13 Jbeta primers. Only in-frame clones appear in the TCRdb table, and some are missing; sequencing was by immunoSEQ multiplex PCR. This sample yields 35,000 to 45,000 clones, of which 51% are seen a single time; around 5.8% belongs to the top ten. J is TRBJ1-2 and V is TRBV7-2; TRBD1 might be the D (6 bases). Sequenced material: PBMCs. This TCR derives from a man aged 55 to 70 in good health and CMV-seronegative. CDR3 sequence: CASSSGGGAQRGYTF. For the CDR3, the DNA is TGTGCCAGCAGCTCGGGCGGGGGGGCGCAACGTGGCTACACCTTC.